This entry features one T cell receptor (beta chain) sequence. Its cognate antigen is unknown. The data belong to a study of shared clonotypes between healthy human individuals. CD45RO-negative, CCR7-positively selected cells formed the naive CD8 fraction, excluding terminally differentiated effector memory CD45RA+ cells. The study, taken as a whole, reports: In contrast to clonotypes shared by all four donors, non-shared clonotypes had lower generation probabilities.

TCRdb's table, derived via immunoSEQ multiplex PCR, lists solely in-frame clones and lacks some. The sample includes around 2,100,000 clones, about 94% of them seen just once. Between the trimmed V and J ends, which lost 4 bases and 4 bases, there was a span of 15 bases. The CDR3 is made up of 15 amino acids. Germline CDR1 reads MGHRA; CDR2 reads YSYEKL. V and J are TRBV4-1 and TRBJ2-3; D remains unclear. Input material: naive CD8+ T cells sorted from blood. The sequence was obtained from a man between 18 and 35 years old in good health. CDR3 sequence (DNA): TGCGCCAGCAGCCCATTCAGGTCTGATCCAGATACGCAGTATTTT. Its protein is CASSPFRSDPDTQYF.